The 11 T cell receptor beta chains in this list originate from one sample, sequenced in a study of blood T cells in healthy people across ages. Primers used in a second PCR of roughly 6 to 11 cycles were a sample-barcoded 5' primer and a J-beta primer mix. TCRdb called the 5' RACE reads again in MiXCR, with one record for every CDR3 protein. The table records hundreds of thousands of distinct CDR3 sequences, around 30% of them present only once. The sample was blood. The receptors shown here come from a woman of 80 years or more in good health.

On this clonotype: This may come from a read error, since a much larger clone is one base off. The chain links TRBV6-2 or TRBV6-3 to TRBJ2-5; D gene uncertain. This CDR3 comprises 12 residues. V lost 6 bases, J lost 11 bases, and 16 bases lay in between. Germline loops: CDR1 MNHEY, CDR2 SVGEGT. CDR3 DNA: TGTGCCAGCAGCCTGCCCCCGGCTGAGCAGTACTTC. Translation gives CASSLPPAEQYF.

In nucleotides, the CDR3 is TGTGCCAGCAGCCAACTAGCAAATGAGCAGTTCTTC. It codes for CASSQLANEQFF. The chain is built from TRBV3-1 and TRBJ2-1, with D possibly being TRBD2 (5 bases). Trimming removed 2 bases at V and 7 bases at J, with 6 bases between. Germline lookup yields CDR1 LGHDT and CDR2 YNNKEL (reference sequence). The CDR3 covers 12 residues.

The chain recombines TRBV12-3 or TRBV12-4 with TRBJ2-4, with a possible D match to TRBD1 (6 bases). The CDR3 has 14 residues. The ends were cut back, 8 bases at V and 13 bases at J, with 24 bases in the middle. The CDR3 loop reads CASCAGTHSWEQYF. For the CDR3, the DNA is TGTGCCAGCTGCGCCGGGACACATAGCTGGGAGCAGTACTTC.

Note on this clonotype: A much more abundant neighbour one base away suggests this may be a read error. The rearrangement uses TRBV3-1 and TRBJ2-7, with 7 bases identical to TRBD1. The CDR3 sequence is 15 residues long. In germline, CDR1 is LGHDT, CDR2 YNNKEL (reference sequence). The CDR3 coding sequence is TGTGCCAGCAGCCGGATGCCGGGACAGTCCTACAAGCAGTACTTC. Translated, it gives CASSRMPGQSYKQYF.

This clonotype was seen at least ten times. V is TRBV7-9 and J is TRBJ2-7; 11 bases align to TRBD1. J lost 2 bases, V lost 2 bases, and 2 bases had no gene match. The V gene's germline CDR1 is SEHNR and CDR2 FQNEAQ (reference sequence). CDR3 length equals 15 residues. CDR3 sequence (DNA): TGTGCCAGCAGCTTATGGACAGGGGGCACCTACGAGCAGTACTTC. Translation: CASSLWTGGTYEQYF. The full variable domain, completed using reference TRBV7-9 and TRBJ2-7, is DTGVSQNPRHKITKRGQNVTFRCDPISEHNRLYWYRQTLGQGPEFLTYFQNEAQLEKSRLLSDRFSAERPKGSFSTLEIQRTEQGDSAMYLCASSLWTGGTYEQYFGPGTRLTVT.

This chain links TRBV11-2 with TRBJ2-3; D perhaps matches TRBD2 (6 bases). CDR3 length equals 14 residues. V shed 8 bases and J shed 4 bases, with 16 bases lying between them. The V gene's germline CDR1 is SGHAT and CDR2 FQNNGV. The CDR3 DNA follows: TGTGCCAGCCGGGGGATTAGCTCCCCAGATACGCAGTATTTT. It translates to CASRGISSPDTQYF. Looking up the rest from reference TRBV11-2 and TRBJ2-3 gives the full variable domain: EAGVAQSPRYKIIEKRQSVAFWCNPISGHATLYWYQQILGQGPKLLIQFQNNGVVDDSQLPKDRFSAERLKGVDSTLKIQPAKLEDSAVYLCASRGISSPDTQYFGPGTRLTVL.

This clonotype was observed at least ten times. The chain links TRBV5-4 to TRBJ2-3, with 10 bases fitting TRBD2. CDR3 length: 17 amino acids. With 0 bases clipped from V and 6 bases from J, the junction kept 10 bases outside the gene matches. The germline CDR1 and CDR2 sequences are SGHNT and YYREEE (reference sequence). This CDR3 is CASSLALRASGGDTQYF. The CDR3 DNA reads TGTGCCAGCAGCTTGGCATTAAGGGCTAGCGGGGGTGATACGCAGTATTTT.

This clonotype was detected many times. The rearrangement uses TRBV9 and TRBJ2-1, with 8 bases identical to TRBD1. The CDR3 covers 16 residues. With V trimmed by 4 bases and J by 2 bases, 8 bases remained unmatched. The germline V gene has CDR1 SGDLS and CDR2 YYNGEE. DNA for the CDR3: TGTGCCAGCAGCCGCATGACAGGGGCGGCCTACAATGAGCAGTTCTTC. Its protein product is CASSRMTGAAYNEQFF.

This chain joins TRBV28 and TRBJ1-2; D is undetermined. Trimming shortened V by 2 bases and J by 2 bases, and 12 bases separated the two germline ends. CDR1 and CDR2 (germline): MDHEN, SYDVKM. The CDR3 extends over 15 amino acids. The CDR3 protein is CASSLVGRSNYGYTF. CDR3 DNA sequence: TGTGCCAGCAGTTTAGTAGGGAGGTCCAACTATGGCTACACCTTC.

The sample holds many counts of this clonotype. The chain uses TRBV4-3 and TRBJ2-4, with D perhaps TRBD2 (6 bases). The V gene lost 3 bases and the J gene lost 5 bases, with 14 bases spanning the gap. The CDR3 runs 15 residues. Germline values: CDR1 LGHNA, CDR2 YSLEER. The CDR3 bases are TGCGCCAGCAGCCAGGGGGAAGGGGAGGAAAACATTCAGTACTTC. Its protein is CASSQGEGEENIQYF.

This clonotype has just a few counts. The chain recombines TRBV20-1 with TRBJ1-1; D gene unclear. CDR1 is DFQATT and CDR2 is SNEGSKA in the germline V gene (reference sequence). Trimming shortened V by 0 bases and J by 1 base, and 9 bases separated the two germline ends. This CDR3 is 14 amino acids long. CDR3 bases: TGCAGTGCTAGAGATAAGGTCCGGAACACTGAAGCTTTCTTT. It yields the protein CSARDKVRNTEAFF.